Listed below are T cell receptor beta chains from one sample, sequenced in a study of shared clonotypes between healthy human individuals. Method: immunoSEQ multiplex PCR; TCRdb's copy keeps in-frame clones and lacks some. The sample yields more than 600,000 clones, about 92% seen once. Specimen: naive CD8+ T cells sorted from blood. All receptors come from a man younger than 45 in good health. Each CDR3 is given with its conserved first and last residue. Each record gives: clone size, V gene, D gene, J gene, CDR3 protein, CDR3 DNA. A D gene is named only where the DNA matches it firmly. Clone size appears in some rows only: once, few, many, or a class for an expanded clone.

abundance: NA
v_gene: TRBV20-1
d_gene: NA
j_gene: TRBJ2-7
CDR3aa: CSAGDSYEQYF
CDR3nt: TGCAGTGCTGGGGACTCCTACGAGCAGTACTTC

abundance: NA
v_gene: TRBV10-3
d_gene: NA
j_gene: TRBJ2-7
CDR3aa: CAISESRTAYEQYF
CDR3nt: TGTGCCATCAGTGAGTCGAGGACAGCCTACGAGCAGTACTTC

abundance: NA
v_gene: TRBV7-2
d_gene: NA
j_gene: TRBJ1-1
CDR3aa: CASSLVQWPEAFF
CDR3nt: TGTGCCAGCAGCTTAGTACAGTGGCCTGAAGCTTTCTTT

abundance: NA
v_gene: TRBV10-3
d_gene: TRBD2
j_gene: TRBJ2-1
CDR3aa: CAITASRTSEQFF
CDR3nt: TGTGCCATCACTGCCTCCAGGACTAGTGAGCAGTTCTTC

abundance: NA
v_gene: TRBV7-9
d_gene: NA
j_gene: TRBJ2-5
CDR3aa: CASSSTRGVYF
CDR3nt: TGTGCCAGCAGCTCGACTAGGGGCGTCTACTTC

abundance: NA
v_gene: TRBV18
d_gene: NA
j_gene: TRBJ2-7
CDR3aa: CASSIAYEQYF
CDR3nt: TGTGCCAGCTCAATAGCCTACGAGCAGTACTTC

abundance: NA
v_gene: TRBV13
d_gene: TRBD2
j_gene: TRBJ2-7
CDR3aa: CASSGEGLADRWGEQYF
CDR3nt: TGTGCCAGCAGCGGGGAGGGACTAGCGGACCGTTGGGGCGAGCAGTACTTC

abundance: NA
v_gene: TRBV19
d_gene: NA
j_gene: TRBJ1-1
CDR3aa: CASSTSPGLNTEAFF
CDR3nt: TGTGCCAGTAGTACCTCTCCGGGGCTGAACACTGAAGCTTTCTTT

abundance: NA
v_gene: TRBV5-5
d_gene: TRBD1
j_gene: TRBJ1-5
CDR3aa: CASSLRDSSNQPQHF
CDR3nt: TGTGCCAGCAGCCTCCGGGACAGCTCTAATCAGCCCCAGCATTTT

abundance: once
v_gene: TRBV5-4
d_gene: NA
j_gene: TRBJ2-7
CDR3aa: CASSLGPDSPRSYEQYF
CDR3nt: TGTGCCAGCAGCTTGGGCCCCGACTCCCCACGCTCCTACGAGCAGTACTTC

abundance: NA
v_gene: TRBV7-6
d_gene: NA
j_gene: TRBJ2-1
CDR3aa: CASSLKAGTTSYNEQFF
CDR3nt: TGTGCCAGCAGCTTAAAGGCAGGGACGACATCCTACAATGAGCAGTTCTTC

abundance: NA
v_gene: TRBV7-6
d_gene: TRBD2
j_gene: TRBJ2-7
CDR3aa: CASSLFPGTSGTYEQYF
CDR3nt: TGTGCCAGCAGCTTATTCCCCGGGACTAGCGGTACCTACGAGCAGTACTTC

abundance: NA
v_gene: TRBV10-2
d_gene: NA
j_gene: TRBJ2-1
CDR3aa: CASSGSGSVREQFF
CDR3nt: TGCGCCAGCAGTGGGTCAGGGTCGGTGCGGGAGCAGTTCTTC

abundance: NA
v_gene: TRBV27
d_gene: NA
j_gene: TRBJ1-4
CDR3aa: CASRNSPNEKLFF
CDR3nt: TGTGCCAGCCGAAACTCACCGAATGAAAAACTGTTTTTT

abundance: NA
v_gene: TRBV27
d_gene: TRBD1
j_gene: TRBJ2-5
CDR3aa: CASSRWAPGTGLKGMEETQYF
CDR3nt: TGTGCCAGCAGTAGATGGGCTCCCGGGACAGGGCTTAAGGGGATGGAAGAGACCCAGTACTTC

abundance: NA
v_gene: TRBV7-9
d_gene: NA
j_gene: TRBJ1-1
CDR3aa: CASSLFRGWAEAFF
CDR3nt: TGTGCCAGCAGCTTATTCAGGGGTTGGGCTGAAGCTTTCTTT

abundance: NA
v_gene: TRBV9
d_gene: TRBD2
j_gene: TRBJ2-1
CDR3aa: CASSATSGSDNEQFF
CDR3nt: TGTGCCAGCAGCGCCACTAGCGGGAGTGACAATGAGCAGTTCTTC

abundance: NA
v_gene: TRBV9
d_gene: NA
j_gene: TRBJ2-2
CDR3aa: CASSRHRTLPNTGELFF
CDR3nt: TGTGCCAGCAGCAGACACCGGACACTTCCGAACACCGGGGAGCTGTTTTTT

abundance: NA
v_gene: TRBV29-1
d_gene: TRBD1
j_gene: TRBJ2-1
CDR3aa: CSVGQGVMDNEQFF
CDR3nt: TGCAGCGTAGGACAGGGGGTAATGGACAATGAGCAGTTCTTC

abundance: NA
v_gene: TRBV4-1
d_gene: TRBD1
j_gene: TRBJ1-5
CDR3aa: CASSQGQNSNQPQHF
CDR3nt: TGCGCCAGCAGCCAGGGACAGAATAGCAATCAGCCCCAGCATTTT

abundance: once
v_gene: TRBV5-6
d_gene: NA
j_gene: TRBJ1-4
CDR3aa: CASSLVGSLGDEKLFF
CDR3nt: TGTGCCAGCAGCTTGGTTGGATCTCTGGGCGATGAAAAACTGTTTTTT

abundance: NA
v_gene: TRBV6-5
d_gene: NA
j_gene: TRBJ1-5
CDR3aa: CASSSGETGNQPQHF
CDR3nt: TGTGCCAGCAGCTCAGGGGAAACGGGCAATCAGCCCCAGCATTTT

abundance: NA
v_gene: TRBV28
d_gene: TRBD2
j_gene: TRBJ2-7
CDR3aa: CASRKREGLYEQYF
CDR3nt: TGTGCCAGCAGGAAGCGGGAGGGCCTCTACGAGCAGTACTTC

abundance: NA
v_gene: TRBV28
d_gene: NA
j_gene: TRBJ1-1
CDR3aa: CASSLAIGLNTEAFF
CDR3nt: TGTGCCAGCAGTTTAGCCATCGGCCTGAACACTGAAGCTTTCTTT

abundance: once
v_gene: TRBV29-1
d_gene: TRBD1
j_gene: TRBJ2-1
CDR3aa: CSVEGRTGEGHGEQFF
CDR3nt: TGCAGCGTTGAAGGGAGGACAGGGGAAGGTCATGGGGAGCAGTTCTTC

abundance: NA
v_gene: TRBV7-9
d_gene: TRBD1
j_gene: TRBJ1-4
CDR3aa: CASSLSQLRDRPNEKLFF
CDR3nt: TGTGCCAGCAGCTTATCCCAACTAAGGGACAGACCTAATGAAAAACTGTTTTTT

abundance: NA
v_gene: TRBV18
d_gene: TRBD1
j_gene: TRBJ2-7
CDR3aa: CASSPSPGQGAYEQYF
CDR3nt: TGTGCCAGCTCACCGAGTCCGGGACAGGGGGCTTACGAGCAGTACTTC

abundance: NA
v_gene: TRBV5-1
d_gene: TRBD2
j_gene: TRBJ2-7
CDR3aa: CASSLASGSVYEQYF
CDR3nt: TGCGCCAGCAGCTTGGCTAGCGGGAGTGTCTACGAGCAGTACTTC

abundance: NA
v_gene: TRBV7-9
d_gene: NA
j_gene: TRBJ2-3
CDR3aa: CASSSVRDNTDTQYF
CDR3nt: TGTGCCAGCAGCTCAGTCCGGGACAACACAGATACGCAGTATTTT

abundance: NA
v_gene: TRBV11-2
d_gene: TRBD1
j_gene: TRBJ2-5
CDR3aa: CASSGYGQGDYETQYF
CDR3nt: TGTGCCAGCAGCGGCTACGGACAGGGGGATTACGAGACCCAGTACTTC

abundance: NA
v_gene: TRBV18
d_gene: NA
j_gene: TRBJ1-4
CDR3aa: CASSPWTATNEKLFF
CDR3nt: TGTGCCAGCTCACCGTGGACAGCAACTAATGAAAAACTGTTTTTT

abundance: NA
v_gene: TRBV7-9
d_gene: TRBD2
j_gene: TRBJ2-1
CDR3aa: CASSSKTSESSTYNEQFF
CDR3nt: TGTGCCAGCAGCTCTAAGACTAGCGAATCATCCACCTACAATGAGCAGTTCTTC

abundance: few
v_gene: TRBV29-1
d_gene: TRBD2
j_gene: TRBJ2-7
CDR3aa: CSVESGGSYEQYF
CDR3nt: TGCAGCGTTGAAAGCGGGGGCTCCTACGAGCAGTACTTC

abundance: NA
v_gene: TRBV28
d_gene: NA
j_gene: TRBJ2-7
CDR3aa: CASSLIGGSSYEQYF
CDR3nt: TGTGCCAGCAGTTTAATTGGCGGAAGCTCCTACGAGCAGTACTTC

abundance: NA
v_gene: TRBV5-1
d_gene: NA
j_gene: TRBJ2-7
CDR3aa: CASRGHYEQYF
CDR3nt: TGCGCCAGCAGGGGGCACTACGAGCAGTACTTC

abundance: NA
v_gene: TRBV6-5
d_gene: TRBD2
j_gene: TRBJ2-7
CDR3aa: CASSYGASGPYEQYF
CDR3nt: TGTGCCAGCAGTTACGGGGCTAGCGGACCCTACGAGCAGTACTTC

abundance: NA
v_gene: TRBV27
d_gene: TRBD1
j_gene: TRBJ2-2
CDR3aa: CASSFVKTGWGTGELFF
CDR3nt: TGTGCCAGCAGTTTCGTAAAGACAGGGTGGGGCACCGGGGAGCTGTTTTTT

abundance: NA
v_gene: TRBV6-6
d_gene: NA
j_gene: TRBJ2-7
CDR3aa: CASRIRGNSYEQYF
CDR3nt: TGTGCCAGCAGGATCAGGGGTAACTCCTACGAGCAGTACTTC

abundance: NA
v_gene: TRBV6-6
d_gene: TRBD2
j_gene: TRBJ2-7
CDR3aa: CASSGLAGVGSYEQYF
CDR3nt: TGTGCCAGCAGCGGACTAGCGGGAGTGGGCTCCTACGAGCAGTACTTC

abundance: NA
v_gene: TRBV27
d_gene: NA
j_gene: TRBJ1-5
CDR3aa: CASAPTRVGQPQHF
CDR3nt: TGTGCCAGCGCCCCCACCAGGGTCGGTCAGCCCCAGCATTTT

abundance: NA
v_gene: TRBV27
d_gene: TRBD1
j_gene: TRBJ2-3
CDR3aa: CASSPGTETDTQYF
CDR3nt: TGTGCCAGCAGTCCCGGGACAGAGACAGATACGCAGTATTTT

abundance: NA
v_gene: TRBV7-9
d_gene: TRBD2
j_gene: TRBJ2-3
CDR3aa: CASILPGLAGGNTQYF
CDR3nt: TGTGCCAGCATTTTACCGGGACTAGCGGGTGGAAATACGCAGTATTTT

abundance: NA
v_gene: TRBV28
d_gene: NA
j_gene: TRBJ2-1
CDR3aa: CASRSDRDYVRNEQFF
CDR3nt: TGTGCCAGCAGATCAGACCGGGATTACGTCAGGAATGAGCAGTTCTTC

abundance: NA
v_gene: TRBV30
d_gene: NA
j_gene: TRBJ2-7
CDR3aa: CAWTMGGYEQYF
CDR3nt: TGTGCCTGGACAATGGGGGGTTACGAGCAGTACTTC

abundance: NA
v_gene: TRBV25-1
d_gene: NA
j_gene: TRBJ2-7
CDR3aa: CASSDRGLNYEQYF
CDR3nt: TGTGCCAGCAGTGATCGAGGACTCAACTACGAGCAGTACTTC